This T cell receptor (beta chain) derives from a study of breast tumors, draining lymph nodes, adjacent tissues. This clonotype has at least ten counts. Its specificity is unknown. The lymph nodes were axillary draining lymph nodes from breast cancer patients. The CDR3 has 14 residues. Germline CDR1 GTSNPN, CDR2 SVGIG (reference sequence). J was trimmed by 10 bases and V by 5 bases; bases with no gene match: 10. Study conclusions and caveats: Tumors had less TCR diversity than lymph nodes, more than nontumor tissue. Luminal-like breast cancer showed significantly greater tumor-nontumor repertoire similarity than basal-like breast cancer did. Data only fit, rather than demonstrated, lymph node origin of most tumor T cells. Data fit most tumor T cells coming from lymph node, expanding in tumor.

TCRdb reprocessed the multiplex PCR reads with MiXCR, giving one entry per CDR3 protein. The data hold roughly 110,000 distinct CDR3 sequences, with 30% observed a single time. Sequencing was performed on axillary lymph node tissue. This chain connects TRBV30 to TRBJ1-6; 8 bases are shared with TRBD1. The TCR was taken from a female donor with breast cancer. Some clones in this sample may be carry-over from other donors' samples. Here the CDR3 DNA reads TGTGCCTGGTCCTTAGGGACAGGAGAGTCACCCCTCCACTTT. Protein product: CAWSLGTGESPLHF.